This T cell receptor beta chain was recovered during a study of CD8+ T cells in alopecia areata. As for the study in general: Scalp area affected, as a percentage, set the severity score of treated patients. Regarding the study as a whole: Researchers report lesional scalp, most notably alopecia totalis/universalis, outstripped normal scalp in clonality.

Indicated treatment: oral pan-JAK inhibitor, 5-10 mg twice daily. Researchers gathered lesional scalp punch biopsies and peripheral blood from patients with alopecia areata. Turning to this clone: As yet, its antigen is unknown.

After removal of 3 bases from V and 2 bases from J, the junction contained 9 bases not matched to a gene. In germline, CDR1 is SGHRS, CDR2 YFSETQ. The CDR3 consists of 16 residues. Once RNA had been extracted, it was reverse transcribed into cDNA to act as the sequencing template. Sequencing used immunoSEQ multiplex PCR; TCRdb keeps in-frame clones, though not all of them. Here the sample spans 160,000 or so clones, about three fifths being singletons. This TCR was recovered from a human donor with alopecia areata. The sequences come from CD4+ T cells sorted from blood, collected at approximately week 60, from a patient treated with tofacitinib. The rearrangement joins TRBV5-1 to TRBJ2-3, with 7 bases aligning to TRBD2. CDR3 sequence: CASSSSGGVVTDTQYF. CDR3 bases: TGCGCCAGCAGCTCCTCGGGGGGTGTAGTCACAGATACGCAGTATTTT.